The 24 T cell receptor beta chains below all came from one sample that was sequenced in a study of blood T cell repertoires in COVID-19. Here immunoSEQ multiplex PCR was the method, and the copy in TCRdb shows in-frame clones only, minus some. The repertoire holds approximately 77,000 clones, with around 76% as singletons. Source material: peripheral blood. Receptors originate from a man aged 65 to 85 with active or convalescent COVID-19.

The rearrangement uses TRBV4-1 and TRBJ1-3; no firm D call. Germline V gives CDR1 MGHRA, CDR2 YSYEKL. The germline V and J ends were trimmed by 1 base and 4 bases, with 14 bases remaining between them. This CDR3 contains 16 residues. In DNA, the CDR3 is TGCGCCAGCAGCCAAGCCTCGGCAGGTTCAGGAAACACCATATATTTT. Translating gives CASSQASAGSGNTIYF.

The chain employs TRBV7-3 and TRBJ2-7; tentative D call: TRBD2 (5 bases). Germline V gene data show CDR1 as SGHTA and CDR2 as FQGTGA. V was clipped by 2 bases and J by 2 bases, with 10 bases between them. This CDR3 region has 14 residues. Here the CDR3 reads CASSLGGSTYEQYF. CDR3 DNA sequence: TGTGCCAGCAGCTTAGGCGGGTCGACCTACGAGCAGTACTTC.

The CDR3 sequence: CASSFAGQGADYTF. CDR3 sequence (DNA): TGTGCCAGCAGCTTTGCTGGACAGGGGGCGGACTACACCTTC. V gene TRBV11-2 combines with J gene TRBJ1-2, with 11 nucleotides matching TRBD1. Germline V gene lookup returns CDR1 SGHAT and CDR2 FQNNGV. Unmatched junction bases numbered 7, after V lost 3 bases and J lost 10 bases. This CDR3 region has 14 residues.

This clone came up a few times. This sequence joins TRBV5-1 and TRBJ2-7; D is perhaps TRBD2 (6 bases). Trimming stripped 4 bases from V and 5 bases from J, with 13 bases between. The germline gives CDR1 SGHRS, CDR2 YFSETQ. This CDR3 contains 13 residues. The CDR3 here is CASSPRRGDEQYF. The CDR3 nucleotides are TGCGCCAGCAGCCCTCGGCGGGGTGACGAGCAGTACTTC. The variable domain in full, with the rest retrieved from reference TRBV5-1 and TRBJ2-7, is KAGVTQTPRYLIKTRGQQVTLSCSPISGHRSVSWYQQTPGQGLQFLFEYFSETQRNKGNFPGRFSGRQFSNSRSEMNVSTLELGDSALYLCASSPRRGDEQYFGPGTRLTVT.

This clone is a singleton in its sample. The chain couples TRBV30 to TRBJ2-7, with D perhaps matching TRBD2 (5 bases). Germline loops: CDR1 GTSNPN, CDR2 SVGIG (reference sequence). CDR3 size: 13 residues. Trimming removed 0 bases at V and 5 bases at J, with 11 bases between. The CDR3 coding sequence is TGTGCCTGGAGTGTGAGCCCGGGGAACGAGCAGTACTTC. Protein: CAWSVSPGNEQYF.

The chain links TRBV28 to TRBJ1-2; maybe TRBD1 (6 bases). Germline values: CDR1 MDHEN, CDR2 SYDVKM. V was pared by 9 bases and J by 4 bases, with 18 bases between. The CDR3 extends over 14 amino acids. The CDR3 is CASVRGGRSYGYTF. In DNA, the CDR3 is TGTGCCAGTGTGAGGGGGGGGCGCAGCTATGGCTACACCTTC.

The gene calls are TRBV6-4 and TRBJ2-7; D perhaps matches TRBD1 (6 bases). The CDR3 spans 14 residues. The V end lost 9 bases, the J end lost 3 bases, and 18 bases lay between the germline ends. Germline-derived CDR1 and CDR2 are MRHNA and SNTAGT. CDR3 in amino acids: CASTPRGEGYEQYF. For the CDR3, the DNA is TGTGCCAGTACTCCCAGGGGAGAAGGCTACGAGCAGTACTTC.

The rearrangement uses TRBV7-9 and TRBJ2-7, with 9 bases matching TRBD1. CDR3 length: 16 amino acids. Trimming cost V 1 base and J 5 bases; bases outside gene matches: 9. CDR1 is SEHNR and CDR2 is FQNEAQ in the germline V gene (reference sequence). As DNA, the CDR3 is TGTGCCAGCAGCTTAGGTAGGACAGGGGAGTTTGACGAGCAGTACTTC. Translated: CASSLGRTGEFDEQYF. Based on the CDR3 plus reference TRBV7-9 and TRBJ2-7, the full variable domain is DTGVSQNPRHKITKRGQNVTFRCDPISEHNRLYWYRQTLGQGPEFLTYFQNEAQLEKSRLLSDRFSAERPKGSFSTLEIQRTEQGDSAMYLCASSLGRTGEFDEQYFGPGTRLTVT.

The chain combines TRBV27 with TRBJ2-5; 7 bases are a match to TRBD1. The CDR3 spans 14 residues. V lost 7 bases, J lost 6 bases, and 11 bases stayed unmatched. Germline CDR1 MNHEY, CDR2 SMNVEV (reference sequence). CDR3 loop: CASMPGRDSKTQYF. The CDR3 DNA is TGTGCCAGCATGCCTGGTCGGGACAGCAAGACCCAGTACTTC.

The chain couples TRBV6-5 to TRBJ2-5; D is unresolved. The germline CDR1 and CDR2 sequences are MNHEY and SVGAGI. The CDR3 is made up of 13 amino acids. The ends were cut back, 0 bases at V and 5 bases at J, with 7 bases in the middle. This CDR3 is CASSYSGQETQYF. In DNA form, the CDR3 reads TGTGCCAGCAGTTACTCTGGGCAGGAGACCCAGTACTTC.

This clone has a handful of counts. The chain has TRBV28 and TRBJ2-7; the match to TRBD1 covers 8 bases. In germline, CDR1 is MDHEN, CDR2 SYDVKM. CDR3 length: 14 residues. Losses at the gene ends were 7 bases for V and 3 bases for J; bases not matched to a gene: 8. CDR3 sequence (DNA): TGTGCCAGCACAAGACAGGGGTCAGGCTACGAGCAGTACTTC. It translates to CASTRQGSGYEQYF.

The chain is built from TRBV18 and TRBJ2-3; tentatively, D is TRBD1 (6 bases). Trimming cost V 3 bases and J 2 bases, with 9 bases left between them. Per germline, CDR1 KGHSH and CDR2 LQKENI. The CDR3 has 14 residues. The CDR3 DNA is TGTGCCAGCTCACCGCAGGGACACACAGATACGCAGTATTTT. It is translated as CASSPQGHTDTQYF. Using reference TRBV18 and TRBJ2-3 for the parts outside the CDR3, the full variable domain is NAGVMQNPRHLVRRRGQEARLRCSPMKGHSHVYWYRQLPEEGLKFMVYLQKENIIDESGMPKERFSAEFPKEGPSILRIQQVVRGDSAAYFCASSPQGHTDTQYFGPGTRLTVL.

This chain uses TRBV6-5 with TRBJ1-6, with a tentative D call TRBD1 (5 bases). The CDR3 spans 15 residues. Germline V gives CDR1 MNHEY, CDR2 SVGAGI. Trimming shortened V by 6 bases and J by 0 bases, and 9 bases separated the two germline ends. The CDR3: CASRRQSSYNSPLHF. In DNA, the CDR3 is TGTGCCAGCAGGAGACAGAGCTCCTATAATTCACCCCTCCACTTT.

The table lists this clone with a count of one. This sequence joins TRBV10-3 and TRBJ2-2; possible D gene TRBD2, 5 bases. Per germline, CDR1 ENHRY and CDR2 SYGVKD. This CDR3 region has 15 residues. Trimming took off 6 bases at V and 2 bases at J, with 13 bases between the two ends. The CDR3 here is CAISPGLDNTGELFF. In nucleotides, the CDR3 is TGTGCCATCAGCCCAGGACTTGATAACACCGGGGAGCTGTTTTTT.

The chain employs TRBV12-3 or TRBV12-4 and TRBJ2-1; tentative D call: TRBD1 (6 bases). CDR3 length: 12 amino acids. Trimming shortened V by 6 bases and J by 10 bases, and 13 bases separated the two germline ends. CDR3 loop: CASSFIDREQFF. DNA for the CDR3: TGTGCCAGCAGCTTTATCGACAGGGAGCAGTTCTTC.

The chain recombines TRBV28 with TRBJ1-1; 9 bases line up with TRBD1. The CDR3 covers 13 residues. Germline assignment: CDR1 MDHEN and CDR2 SYDVKM. V gave up 2 bases and J gave up 11 bases; unmatched junction bases: 6. The CDR3 here is CASSLTDRGRAFF. The CDR3 nucleotides read TGTGCCAGCAGTTTAACGGACAGGGGTAGGGCTTTCTTT.

The chain couples TRBV6-5 to TRBJ2-7; tentatively, D is TRBD1 (5 bases). The CDR3 runs 13 residues. The germline V gene has CDR1 MNHEY and CDR2 SVGAGI. Trimming took off 7 bases at V and 3 bases at J, with 13 bases between the two ends. The CDR3 sequence: CASKGQGDYEQYF. The CDR3 bases are TGTGCCAGCAAGGGGCAGGGTGACTACGAGCAGTACTTC.

This sequence joins TRBV28 and TRBJ2-1, with TRBD2 as a possible D gene (5 bases). The V gene's germline CDR1 is MDHEN and CDR2 SYDVKM. The CDR3 is 17 amino acids. Between the trimmed V and J ends, which lost 4 bases and 0 bases, there was a span of 16 bases. CDR3 nucleotides: TGTGCCAGCAGTTCCTACCCGAGTGGGAGCTCCTACAATGAGCAGTTCTTC. This encodes CASSSYPSGSSYNEQFF.

The V call is TRBV6-5, the J call TRBJ2-7; the D gene is possibly TRBD2 (6 bases). CDR3 size: 13 residues. The germline CDR1 and CDR2 sequences are MNHEY and SVGAGI. Trimming cost V 0 bases and J 6 bases, with 9 bases left between them. Here the CDR3 DNA reads TGTGCCAGCAGTTACTCGGAGGGAGGCGAGCAGTACTTC. This sequence encodes CASSYSEGGEQYF.

The CDR3 DNA follows: TGTGCCAGCAGCAAGGGACAGATGAACACTGAAGCTTTCTTT. It codes for CASSKGQMNTEAFF. The gene calls are TRBV21-1 and TRBJ1-1; the table calls TRBD1, which could not be checked here. TRBV21-1 has pseudogene status. This CDR3 comprises 14 residues.

The chain is built from TRBV28 and TRBJ1-5, with 10 bases identical to TRBD1. Germline CDR1 and CDR2: MDHEN and SYDVKM. The CDR3 loop spans 18 amino acids. The ends lost 7 bases at V and 6 bases at J; junction bases unmatched: 18. In DNA form, the CDR3 reads TGTGCCAGCACCCGGGGGTCAGGGACAGGGGTTGGTAGTCAGCCCCAGCATTTT. It specifies CASTRGSGTGVGSQPQHF.

The V gene is TRBV5-1, the J gene TRBJ1-6, with TRBD1 matching over 12 bases. With V trimmed by 4 bases and J by 9 bases, 8 bases remained unmatched. Germline V gives CDR1 SGHRS, CDR2 YFSETQ. The CDR3 has 16 residues. The CDR3 is CASSDGTGGIVSPLHF. The CDR3 bases are TGCGCCAGCAGCGACGGGACAGGGGGCATAGTTTCACCCCTCCACTTT.

This chain uses TRBV6-1 with TRBJ2-7; no reliable D call. V lost 2 bases and J lost 3, with 5 bases in between. The CDR3 has 12 amino acids. Germline values: CDR1 MNHNS, CDR2 SASEGT. CDR3 nucleotide sequence: TGTGCCAGCAGTGAACCAGACTACGAGCAGTACTTC. Amino acids: CASSEPDYEQYF.

The chain joins TRBV29-1 to TRBJ2-1; a possible D gene is TRBD2 (7 bases). V was shortened by 6 bases and J by 1 base, with 13 bases between the two germline ends. The CDR3 sequence is 14 residues long. Germline V gives CDR1 SQVTM, CDR2 ANQGSEA. CDR3 protein: CSVGGAGSYNEQFF. The DNA of the CDR3 is TGCAGCGTGGGGGGGGCCGGATCCTACAATGAGCAGTTCTTC.